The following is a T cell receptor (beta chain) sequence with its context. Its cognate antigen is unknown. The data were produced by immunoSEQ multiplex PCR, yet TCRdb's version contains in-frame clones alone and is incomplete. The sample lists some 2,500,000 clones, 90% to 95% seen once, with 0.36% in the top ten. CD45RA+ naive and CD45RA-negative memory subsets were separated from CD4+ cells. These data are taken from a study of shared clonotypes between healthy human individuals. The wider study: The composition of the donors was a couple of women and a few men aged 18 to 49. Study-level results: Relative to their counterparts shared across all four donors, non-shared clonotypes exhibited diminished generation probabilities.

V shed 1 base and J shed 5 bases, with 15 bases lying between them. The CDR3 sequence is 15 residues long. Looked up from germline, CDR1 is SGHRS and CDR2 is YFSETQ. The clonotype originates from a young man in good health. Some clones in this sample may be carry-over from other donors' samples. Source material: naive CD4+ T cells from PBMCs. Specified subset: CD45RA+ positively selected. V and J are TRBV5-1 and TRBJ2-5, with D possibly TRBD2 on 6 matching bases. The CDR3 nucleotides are TGCGCCAGCAGCTTGTTCGCCGGGAGTGGGGAGACCCAGTACTTC. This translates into CASSLFAGSGETQYF. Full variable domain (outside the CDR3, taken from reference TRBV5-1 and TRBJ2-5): KAGVTQTPRYLIKTRGQQVTLSCSPISGHRSVSWYQQTPGQGLQFLFEYFSETQRNKGNFPGRFSGRQFSNSRSEMNVSTLELGDSALYLCASSLFAGSGETQYFGPGTRLLVL.